The 18 T cell receptor beta chains below come from one sample, sequenced in a study of blood T cell repertoires in COVID-19. Using immunoSEQ multiplex PCR, the repertoire was profiled, and TCRdb retains in-frame clones only, with some absent. The data show tens of thousands of clones, 79% seen once. The sequencing input was peripheral blood. The receptor source for this set is a man aged 60-69 years with acute or convalescent COVID-19.

This chain uses TRBV12-3 or TRBV12-4 with TRBJ1-2; tentatively, D is TRBD1 (6 bases). V lost 7 bases to trimming and J lost 7 bases, with 10 bases between them. The CDR3 sequence is 11 residues long. Written as DNA, the CDR3 is TGTGCCAGCATTCTGGGGGCTGGCTACACCTTC. The encoded protein is CASILGAGYTF.

J is TRBJ1-2 and V is TRBV30, with D unresolved. CDR1 and CDR2 (germline): GTSNPN, SVGIG (reference sequence). The CDR3 length is 13 residues. The V end lost 2 bases, the J end lost 4 bases, and 11 bases lay between the germline ends. The CDR3 here is CAWSPGLSYGYTF. For the CDR3, the DNA is TGTGCCTGGAGTCCCGGACTTTCCTATGGCTACACCTTC.

The chain has TRBV29-1 and TRBJ1-1; 7 nucleotides align to TRBD1. CDR3 length: 13 residues. V gave up 0 bases and J gave up 6 bases; unmatched junction bases: 4. CDR1 is SQVTM, CDR2 ANQGSEA, per germline. Here the CDR3 reads CSVEDFQGAEAFF. The CDR3 DNA reads as TGCAGCGTTGAAGATTTCCAGGGGGCTGAAGCTTTCTTT.

This clone turned up a few times. The chain couples TRBV10-1 to TRBJ1-2; 8 nucleotides line up with TRBD1. Germline V lookup: CDR1 WNHNN, CDR2 SYGVQD (reference sequence). The CDR3 runs to 18 residues. V lost 2 bases and J lost 11; bases outside the gene matches: 22. Here the CDR3 DNA reads TGCGCCAGCAGTGAGGATGGGACAGGCTATCCTGGCAAGGGTTTGTACACCTTC. Encoded protein: CASSEDGTGYPGKGLYTF.

V and J are TRBV28 and TRBJ1-6, with TRBD1 as a possible D gene (6 bases). Germline V gives CDR1 MDHEN, CDR2 SYDVKM. The CDR3 has 17 amino acids. The V end lost 4 bases, the J end lost 0 bases, and 13 bases lay between the germline ends. In DNA, the CDR3 is TGTGCCAGCAGTTCGACAGGAGCGAGCTCCTATAATTCACCCCTCCACTTT. Translation: CASSSTGASSYNSPLHF.

This chain uses TRBV3-1 (or the pseudogene TRBV3-2) with TRBJ1-1; 7 bases are a match to TRBD1. Per germline, CDR1 LGHDT and CDR2 YNNKEL (reference sequence). The CDR3 contains 13 residues. The J segment lost 6 bases and the V segment lost 1 base, leaving 2 bases of the junction unmatched. The CDR3 DNA reads as TGTGCCAGCAGCCAAGGGGGGACAGCTGAAGCTTTCTTT. It encodes CASSQGGTAEAFF.

This chain links TRBV5-4 with TRBJ1-5; TRBD1 matches at 10 bases. The CDR3 runs 15 residues. Germline V gene sequence: CDR1 SGHNT, CDR2 YYREEE (reference sequence). After removal of 4 bases from V and 2 bases from J, the junction contained 3 bases not matched to a gene. CDR3 in amino acids: CASSPGTGGNQPQHF. The CDR3 region has the DNA TGTGCCAGCAGCCCCGGGACAGGGGGCAATCAGCCCCAGCATTTT.

This clone was detected only once. V and J are TRBV7-2 and TRBJ2-1, with 7 positions matching TRBD1. J lost 10 bases, V lost 5 bases, and 5 bases had no gene match. CDR1 and CDR2 from the germline V gene are SGHTA and FQGNSA. The CDR3 has 12 residues. CDR3 protein: CASSAQGLEQFF. In DNA form, the CDR3 reads TGTGCCAGCAGCGCACAGGGGCTCGAGCAGTTCTTC.

The rearrangement uses TRBV10-3 and TRBJ1-2; D is uncertain. CDR1 ENHRY and CDR2 SYGVKD come from the germline V gene. The CDR3 loop spans 11 amino acids. V shed 2 bases and J shed 8 bases, with 6 bases lying between them. CDR3 sequence: CAISEGQGYTF. In DNA, the CDR3 is TGTGCCATCAGTGAGGGGCAGGGCTACACCTTC.

V usage is TRBV5-4 and J usage is TRBJ2-6, with unresolved D. This CDR3 has 16 residues. CDR1 is SGHNT and CDR2 is YYREEE in the germline V gene (reference sequence). The V gene lost 3 bases and the J gene lost 0 bases, with 10 bases spanning the gap. This CDR3 is CASSSFGGSGANVLTF. In nucleotides, the CDR3 is TGTGCCAGCAGCTCCTTCGGCGGCTCTGGGGCCAACGTCCTGACTTTC.

The V call is TRBV9, the J call TRBJ1-2, with 9 positions matching TRBD1. The junction had 9 bases not matched to a gene; V was cut back by 4 bases and J by 2 bases. Germline V gene data show CDR1 as SGDLS and CDR2 as YYNGEE. The CDR3 spans 16 residues. The CDR3 is CASSPRTGTGNYGYTF. DNA of the CDR3: TGTGCCAGCAGCCCCCGTACCGGGACAGGGAACTATGGCTACACCTTC.

The V call is TRBV5-6, the J call TRBJ1-2; possibly TRBD1 for D (5 bases). CDR1 is SGHDT and CDR2 is YYEEEE in the germline V gene. The CDR3 length is 14 residues. Trimming shortened V by 0 bases and J by 3 bases, and 9 bases separated the two germline ends. As DNA, the CDR3 is TGTGCCAGCAGCTTGGGACAGAACTACTATGGCTACACCTTC. As protein: CASSLGQNYYGYTF.

Note on this clone: It is unclear where the CDR3 begins or ends on the DNA, so no DNA is shown, and the CDR3 is as TCRdb lists it. The CDR3 spells CASSSSAGNGYTF. The chain is built from TRBV27 and TRBJ1-2; the D call of TRBD1 is as the table states it, not checked on the DNA. Germline CDR1 is MNHEY and CDR2 is SMNVEV (reference sequence). The CDR3 numbers 13 amino acids, ends counted.

The chain employs TRBV29-1 and TRBJ2-5; D is perhaps TRBD2 (6 bases). This CDR3 is built from 13 residues. The V gene lost 3 bases and the J gene lost 5 bases, with 13 bases spanning the gap. The germline CDR1 and CDR2 sequences are SQVTM and ANQGSEA. Here the CDR3 DNA reads TGCAGCGTTGATCGCGGGAAGCGGGAGACCCAGTACTTC. Translation: CSVDRGKRETQYF.

The V gene is TRBV2, the J gene TRBJ1-2, with unresolved D. The V end was cut by 6 bases, the J end by 4 bases, with 6 bases between. CDR1 and CDR2 (germline): SNHLY, FYNNEI. This CDR3 spans 11 amino acids. The CDR3 reads CASSGFYGYTF. CDR3 sequence (DNA): TGTGCCAGCAGCGGGTTCTATGGCTACACCTTC.

The genes are TRBV13 and TRBJ2-7, with a weak D call TRBD1 (6 bases). Trimming pared 5 bases from V and 2 bases from J, leaving 13 bases between. Germline CDR1 reads PRHDT; CDR2 reads FYEKMQ (reference sequence). The CDR3 loop spans 14 amino acids. Here the CDR3 DNA reads TGTGCCAGCAGCCCCGGGACACCACCCTACGAGCAGTACTTC. Residues: CASSPGTPPYEQYF.

The chain links TRBV7-2 to TRBJ2-7; TRBD1 might be the D (6 bases). Germline-derived CDR1 and CDR2 are SGHTA and FQGNSA. V shed 5 bases and J shed 9 bases, with 20 bases lying between them. The CDR3 is made up of 14 amino acids. In DNA form, the CDR3 reads TGTGCCAGCAGCCCTACTTGGGACACCCCTATGCAGTACTTC. Encoded protein: CASSPTWDTPMQYF.

The V call is TRBV4-2, the J call TRBJ2-1; 8 nucleotides line up with TRBD1. After removal of 3 bases from V and 1 base from J, the junction contained 11 bases not matched to a gene. This CDR3 region has 18 residues. Germline V CDR1 and CDR2: LGHNA, YNFKEQ. The CDR3 DNA is TGTGCCAGCAGCCATCCTCAACAGGGGGAGCCATCCTACAATGAGCAGTTCTTC. Translation gives CASSHPQQGEPSYNEQFF.